What follows are 20 T cell receptor beta chains derived from one specimen sequenced in a study of radiotherapy plus CTLA-4 blockade in lung cancer. TCRdb's table, derived via immunoSEQ multiplex PCR, lists solely in-frame clones and lacks some. Here the sample spans 40,000 to 50,000 clones, about 81% being singletons. The specimen comprised peripheral blood, sampled from a patient treated with radiotherapy plus ipilimumab. These receptors were taken from a human donor with non-small cell lung cancer who had stable disease on radiotherapy plus ipilimumab.

The chain recombines TRBV5-6 with TRBJ1-5; the match to TRBD1 covers 7 bases. With 1 base clipped from V and 6 bases from J, the junction kept 7 bases outside the gene matches. This CDR3 spans 15 amino acids. Germline V gene sequence: CDR1 SGHDT, CDR2 YYEEEE. CDR3 residues: CASSLYRGSGQPQHF. CDR3 sequence (DNA): TGTGCCAGCAGCTTGTACAGGGGATCGGGTCAGCCCCAGCATTTT.

The chain links TRBV2 to TRBJ2-5; D is possibly TRBD2 (5 bases). The germline gives CDR1 SNHLY, CDR2 FYNNEI. V lost 3 bases to trimming and J lost 7 bases, with 15 bases between them. The CDR3 is 14 amino acids. CDR3 sequence: CASSDFLESGTQYF. The CDR3 DNA follows: TGTGCCAGCAGTGATTTTTTAGAGAGCGGGACCCAGTACTTC.

The chain couples TRBV28 to TRBJ1-1; D gene uncertain. Per the germline V gene, CDR1 is MDHEN and CDR2 is SYDVKM. CDR3 length equals 14 residues. With 2 bases removed from V and 7 bases from J, the gap between germline ends came to 14 bases. CDR3: CASSLPLREGEAFF. The CDR3 DNA follows: TGTGCCAGCAGTTTACCCCTAAGGGAGGGTGAAGCTTTCTTT.

The DNA of the CDR3 is TGTGCCAGCTCACCACCCGCTAGCGGGGGAAATGAGCAGTTCTTC. Protein sequence: CASSPPASGGNEQFF. V gene TRBV18 combines with J gene TRBJ2-1; TRBD2 matches 10 bases. CDR1 is KGHSH, CDR2 LQKENI, per germline. The CDR3 is 15 amino acids. J lost 7 bases, V lost 0 bases, and 3 bases had no gene match.

This clone was counted a few times. This sequence joins TRBV11-1 and TRBJ2-1; D is possibly TRBD2 (5 bases). CDR1 SGHAT and CDR2 FQDESV come from the germline V gene (reference sequence). Between the trimmed V and J ends, which lost 5 bases and 4 bases, there was a span of 15 bases. CDR3 size: 15 residues. Written as DNA, the CDR3 is TGTGCCAGCAGCATAGACATGGGAGTTTACAATGAGCAGTTCTTC. Translation gives CASSIDMGVYNEQFF.

CDR3 sequence (DNA): TGTGCCAGCAGTTACCCCAAGGGGGGGAACTATGGCTACACCTTC. Its translation is CASSYPKGGNYGYTF. The rearrangement links TRBV6-5 to TRBJ1-2, with D maybe TRBD1 (6 bases). With 2 bases removed from V and 2 bases from J, the gap between germline ends came to 12 bases. The CDR3 loop spans 15 amino acids. Germline V gives CDR1 MNHEY, CDR2 SVGAGI.

This rearrangement joins TRBV28 to TRBJ2-7, with 10 bases matching TRBD2. Looked up from germline, CDR1 is MDHEN and CDR2 is SYDVKM. Germline trimming cut 9 bases from V and 2 bases from J; bases unmatched to any gene: 4. The CDR3 contains 13 residues. The CDR3 sequence is CASRAGGAYEQYF. The CDR3 DNA reads as TGTGCCAGTAGAGCGGGGGGGGCCTACGAGCAGTACTTC.

This clone was picked up a small number of times. This chain links TRBV28 with TRBJ1-4, with D unresolved. This CDR3 has 15 residues. Trimming took off 2 bases at V and 7 bases at J, with 14 bases between the two ends. Germline-derived CDR1 and CDR2 are MDHEN and SYDVKM. For the CDR3, the DNA is TGTGCCAGCAGTTTAGGATACACCCGAGGTGAAAAACTGTTTTTT. Translating it yields CASSLGYTRGEKLFF.

V usage is TRBV30 and J usage is TRBJ2-3; D is possibly TRBD1 (5 bases). Germline V gene lookup returns CDR1 GTSNPN and CDR2 SVGIG (reference sequence). Trimming shortened V by 0 bases and J by 0 bases, and 10 bases separated the two germline ends. This CDR3 is built from 15 residues. CDR3 DNA sequence: TGTGCCTGGAGTGTACAGGCGGCTAGCACAGATACGCAGTATTTT. Its translation: CAWSVQAASTDTQYF.

The chain carries TRBV5-4 and TRBJ2-1; the match to TRBD2 covers 8 bases. Germline V gene data show CDR1 as SGHNT and CDR2 as YYREEE (reference sequence). The CDR3 covers 15 residues. With V trimmed by 3 bases and J by 7 bases, 9 bases remained unmatched. CDR3 sequence reads: CASSSQGAGANEQFF. The CDR3 DNA sequence: TGTGCCAGCAGCTCCCAGGGAGCGGGGGCGAATGAGCAGTTCTTC.

V gene TRBV7-9 combines with J gene TRBJ2-5, with 7 bases identical to TRBD2. The J call is doubtful: the DNA matches TRBJ2-7 better. Per the germline V gene, CDR1 is SEHNR and CDR2 is FQNEAQ (reference sequence). The CDR3 length is 15 residues. Here the CDR3 reads CASSLRLAEVYEQYF. The CDR3 region has the DNA TGTGCCAGCAGCTTAAGGCTAGCGGAAGTCTACGAGCAGTACTTC.

The chain employs TRBV5-6 and TRBJ2-2; unclear D gene. Germline V gives CDR1 SGHDT, CDR2 YYEEEE. The CDR3 is made up of 15 amino acids. Trimming took off 0 bases at V and 2 bases at J, with 8 bases between the two ends. The DNA for the CDR3 is TGTGCCAGCAGCTTGGTCCGCTATAACACCGGGGAGCTGTTTTTT. It yields the protein CASSLVRYNTGELFF.

This sequence joins TRBV7-8 and TRBJ1-2; unclear D gene. This CDR3 contains 12 residues. CDR1 and CDR2 from the germline V gene are SGHVS and FQNEAQ. V was shortened by 2 bases and J by 1 base, with 2 bases between the two germline ends. The CDR3 sequence: CASSLYNYGYTF. CDR3 nucleotides: TGTGCCAGCAGCTTATATAACTATGGCTACACCTTC.

The genes are TRBV5-1 and TRBJ2-1, with 11 bases matching TRBD1. There are 15 residues in the CDR3. From germline, CDR1 is SGHRS and CDR2 YFSETQ. Trimming at V came to 4 bases and at J to 9 bases, leaving 9 bases not matched to a gene. Here the CDR3 reads CASSLKGQGGSEQFF. CDR3 sequence (DNA): TGCGCCAGCAGCCTGAAGGGACAGGGGGGAAGTGAGCAGTTCTTC.

The rearrangement links TRBV19 to TRBJ2-1; 7 bases line up with TRBD2. With V trimmed by 3 bases and J by 6 bases, 11 bases remained unmatched. CDR1 is LNHDA, CDR2 SQIVND, per germline (reference sequence). The length of the CDR3 is 16 residues. In DNA form, the CDR3 reads TGTGCCAGTAGTATTCTGGGCGGGAGTGAGATCAATGAGCAGTTCTTC. Residues: CASSILGGSEINEQFF.

This clone came up once. The chain is built from TRBV19 and TRBJ2-7; the match to TRBD2 covers 10 bases. With 3 bases clipped from V and 3 bases from J, the junction kept 5 bases outside the gene matches. CDR3 size: 15 residues. The germline V gene encodes CDR1 LNHDA and CDR2 SQIVND (reference sequence). CDR3 sequence: CASSMGLAPYYEQYF. The CDR3 DNA reads as TGTGCCAGTAGTATGGGACTAGCGCCTTACTACGAGCAGTACTTC.

J is TRBJ2-1 and V is TRBV5-1, with 7 nucleotides matching TRBD2. The CDR3 is 17 residues long. Per germline, CDR1 SGHRS and CDR2 YFSETQ. V gave up 2 bases and J gave up 5 bases; unmatched junction bases: 13. The chain's CDR3 is CASSFPSKRLADNEQFF. CDR3 coding DNA: TGCGCCAGCAGCTTTCCCTCCAAACGGCTAGCGGACAATGAGCAGTTCTTC.

The V call is TRBV14, the J call TRBJ2-5; the D gene is possibly TRBD1 (5 bases). The CDR3 consists of 13 residues. Germline CDR1 reads SGHDN; CDR2 reads FVKESK. V lost 7 bases and J 2 bases, leaving 11 bases between the germline ends. The CDR3 loop is CASKTGTQETQYF. As DNA, the CDR3 is TGTGCCAGCAAAACAGGTACTCAAGAGACCCAGTACTTC.

For the CDR3, the DNA is TGTGCCAGCAGTTACCGGGAGGGGAGGAACGAGCAGTACTTC. The encoded protein is CASSYREGRNEQYF. The rearrangement joins TRBV6-5 to TRBJ2-5, with 8 bases fitting TRBD2. The assigned J gene may be wrong: the sequence end matches TRBJ2-7 better. The germline V gene encodes CDR1 MNHEY and CDR2 SVGAGI. This CDR3 contains 14 residues.

The chain carries TRBV28 and TRBJ2-7; 10 bases are a match to TRBD2. After removal of 4 bases from V and 7 bases from J, the junction contained 7 bases not matched to a gene. Per germline, CDR1 MDHEN and CDR2 SYDVKM. This CDR3 is built from 14 residues. CDR3 sequence: CASSSPSGSEEQYF. The CDR3 coding sequence is TGTGCCAGCAGTTCTCCTAGCGGGAGTGAAGAGCAGTACTTC.